The 21 T cell receptor beta chains reported below all come from one sample, sequenced in a study of T cells after yellow fever vaccination. TCRdb re-derived calls from the 5' RACE reads in MiXCR, one entry per CDR3 protein. Altogether a few hundred thousand distinct CDR3 sequences are present, around 7.3% being singletons, with the ten largest covering 15% to 20%. The sequencing here drew on PBMCs, taken around 45 days after the first yellow fever vaccination. The receptors come from a man younger than 35 who received the YFV17D yellow fever vaccine.

With respect to this clonotype: Given a much more abundant clone one base away, this may be a read error. The chain recombines TRBV7-8 with TRBJ2-1, with D possibly TRBD2 on 6 matching bases. The CDR3 totals 16 residues. The V gene's germline CDR1 is SGHVS and CDR2 FQNEAQ. V was pared by 0 bases and J by 0 bases, with 9 bases between. In DNA, the CDR3 is TGTGCCAGCAGCTTAGCAAGGACTAACTCCTACAATGAGCAGTTCTTC. It is translated as CASSLARTNSYNEQFF.

This clonotype was seen only a few times. The chain employs TRBV12-3 or TRBV12-4 and TRBJ2-1, with 7 bases identical to TRBD1. Trimming took 6 bases from V and 4 from J; bases not matched to a gene: 9. The CDR3 covers 15 residues. CDR3: CASRIRQGAYNEQFF. DNA of the CDR3: TGTGCCAGCAGAATAAGACAGGGCGCGTACAATGAGCAGTTCTTC.

CDR3 amino acids: CASSSGLGPDTQYF. The CDR3 nucleotides read TGTGCCAGCAGTTCCGGACTGGGGCCAGATACGCAGTATTTT. V usage is TRBV28 and J usage is TRBJ2-3; tentatively, D is TRBD1 or TRBD2 (5 bases each). Germline loops: CDR1 MDHEN, CDR2 SYDVKM. The CDR3 runs 14 residues. Between the trimmed V and J ends, which lost 4 bases and 4 bases, there was a span of 12 bases.

This rearrangement joins TRBV4-1 to TRBJ2-7; 9 bases agree with TRBD1. The CDR3 loop spans 14 amino acids. Germline lookup yields CDR1 MGHRA and CDR2 YSYEKL. V lost 4 bases and J lost 4; bases outside the gene matches: 5. The CDR3 DNA follows: TGCGCCAGCAGCCCTAATGACAGGGGGTACGAGCAGTACTTC. Translated, it gives CASSPNDRGYEQYF.

This clonotype was counted at least ten times. The gene calls are TRBV18 and TRBJ1-3; D is undetermined. Germline V gene sequence: CDR1 KGHSH, CDR2 LQKENI. Trimming shortened V by 2 bases and J by 3 bases, and 8 bases separated the two germline ends. CDR3 size: 14 residues. CDR3 region: CASSPTGFGNTIYF. The CDR3 nucleotides are TGTGCCAGCTCACCAACGGGATTTGGAAACACCATATATTTT.

This clonotype has more than one count but fewer than ten. The rearrangement links TRBV11-2 to TRBJ2-3; no definite D call. CDR3 length equals 14 residues. V was shortened by 4 bases and J by 0 bases, with 8 bases between the two germline ends. Germline V lookup: CDR1 SGHAT, CDR2 FQNNGV. The CDR3 sequence is CASSSSLSTDTQYF. CDR3 nucleotide sequence: TGTGCCAGCAGCTCGTCACTTAGCACAGATACGCAGTATTTT.

This clonotype was counted many times. The gene calls are TRBV5-1 and TRBJ2-7; D is undetermined. The V gene lost 0 bases and the J gene lost 3 bases, with 4 bases spanning the gap. Germline CDR1 is SGHRS and CDR2 is YFSETQ. The CDR3 spans 12 residues. CDR3 DNA: TGCGCCAGCAGCTTGGGCGACTACGAGCAGTACTTC. This codes for CASSLGDYEQYF.

This clonotype was recorded a few times. The gene calls are TRBV5-1 and TRBJ2-1; D may be TRBD2 (5 bases). From germline, CDR1 is SGHRS and CDR2 YFSETQ. V was clipped by 4 bases and J by 9 bases, with 29 bases between them. The CDR3 is 18 residues long. The CDR3 region is CASSPGSRGAYNNGEQFF. CDR3 nucleotides: TGCGCCAGCAGCCCTGGGAGTCGGGGAGCCTACAACAATGGTGAGCAGTTCTTC. Variable domain in full (rest from reference TRBV5-1 and TRBJ2-1): KAGVTQTPRYLIKTRGQQVTLSCSPISGHRSVSWYQQTPGQGLQFLFEYFSETQRNKGNFPGRFSGRQFSNSRSEMNVSTLELGDSALYLCASSPGSRGAYNNGEQFFGPGTRLTVL.

This clonotype was detected ten times or more. This chain uses TRBV5-1 with TRBJ2-5; 8 nucleotides match TRBD2. With V trimmed by 4 bases and J by 4 bases, 9 bases remained unmatched. The germline V gene encodes CDR1 SGHRS and CDR2 YFSETQ. This CDR3 is 15 amino acids long. CDR3 loop: CASSMGLVSGETQYF. The DNA of the CDR3 is TGCGCCAGCAGCATGGGACTAGTGAGTGGAGAGACCCAGTACTTC.

This clonotype was detected many times. This rearrangement joins TRBV5-1 to TRBJ1-1; D remains ambiguous. The germline V gene has CDR1 SGHRS and CDR2 YFSETQ. V lost 2 bases, J lost 1 base, and 6 bases lay in between. The CDR3 is made up of 13 amino acids. CDR3 sequence (DNA): TGCGCCAGCAGCTTATGGCAGAACACTGAAGCTTTCTTT. This gives the protein CASSLWQNTEAFF. Full variable domain (missing parts from reference TRBV5-1 and TRBJ1-1): KAGVTQTPRYLIKTRGQQVTLSCSPISGHRSVSWYQQTPGQGLQFLFEYFSETQRNKGNFPGRFSGRQFSNSRSEMNVSTLELGDSALYLCASSLWQNTEAFFGQGTRLTVV.

This clonotype was seen ten or more times. This chain connects TRBV12-3 or TRBV12-4 to TRBJ1-5; D is possibly TRBD1 (5 bases). V was clipped by 6 bases and J by 0 bases, with 6 bases between them. The CDR3 consists of 13 residues. The CDR3 DNA reads as TGTGCCAGCAGAGGGGATAGCAATCAGCCCCAGCATTTT. Amino acids: CASRGDSNQPQHF.

The gene calls are TRBV12-3 or TRBV12-4 and TRBJ2-4; D gene ambiguous. The CDR3 runs to 11 residues. Between the trimmed V and J ends, which lost 7 bases and 6 bases, there was a span of 7 bases. The CDR3: CASMDGNIQYF. In nucleotides, the CDR3 is TGTGCCAGCATGGACGGAAACATTCAGTACTTC.

This clonotype came up many times. J is TRBJ2-2 and V is TRBV6-2 or TRBV6-3, with a weak D call TRBD2 (5 bases). Germline CDR1 MNHEY, CDR2 SVGEGT. Trimming took off 6 bases at V and 5 bases at J, with 13 bases between the two ends. CDR3 length: 14 residues. CDR3 sequence: CASSPFGVTGELFF. CDR3 in DNA: TGTGCCAGCAGCCCTTTCGGGGTTACCGGGGAGCTGTTTTTT.

This clonotype was seen more than once but under ten times. The chain links TRBV7-3 to TRBJ2-3; TRBD1 might be the D (6 bases). The germline V gene encodes CDR1 SGHTA and CDR2 FQGTGA. The CDR3 runs to 15 residues. The V end lost 5 bases, the J end lost 0 bases, and 12 bases lay between the germline ends. For the CDR3, the DNA is TGTGCCAGCAGCCGCGGACAGACTAGCACAGATACGCAGTATTTT. It is translated as CASSRGQTSTDTQYF.

This clonotype was counted a few times. This rearrangement joins TRBV4-1 to TRBJ2-7; 8 bases align to TRBD1. The CDR3 covers 15 residues. V was clipped by 2 bases and J by 3 bases; unmatched bases: 6. The germline V gene has CDR1 MGHRA and CDR2 YSYEKL. As DNA, the CDR3 is TGCGCCAGCAGCCAACAGGGGGCCGGATTCTACGAGCAGTACTTC. As protein: CASSQQGAGFYEQYF.

This clonotype showed up many times. The chain has TRBV7-9 and TRBJ2-3, with D possibly matching TRBD1 (6 bases). The ends were cut back, 4 bases at V and 2 bases at J, with 13 bases in the middle. Germline V gene lookup returns CDR1 SEHNR and CDR2 FQNEAQ (reference sequence). The CDR3 covers 15 residues. The CDR3 spells CASSSNREVTDTQYF. DNA of the CDR3: TGTGCCAGCAGCTCCAACAGGGAAGTCACAGATACGCAGTATTTT.

This clonotype was recorded many times. This chain links TRBV10-3 with TRBJ2-2, with D uncertain. Trimming took off 0 bases at V and 8 bases at J, with 4 bases between the two ends. CDR3 length: 12 residues. Germline assignment: CDR1 ENHRY and CDR2 SYGVKD. The CDR3, as DNA: TGTGCCATCAGTGAGTCGCTGGGGGAGCTGTTTTTT. This sequence encodes CAISESLGELFF.

At least ten counts were recorded for this clonotype. The rearrangement joins TRBV18 to TRBJ2-2, with D perhaps matching TRBD2 (5 bases). The CDR3 totals 14 residues. The V and J ends lost 3 bases and 3 bases respectively, with 8 bases between them. CDR1 KGHSH and CDR2 LQKENI come from the germline V gene. Written as DNA, the CDR3 is TGTGCCAGCTCACCCGACTATTACACCGGGGAGCTGTTTTTT. The encoded protein is CASSPDYYTGELFF.

This clonotype was detected only a few times. The J gene is TRBJ2-3, the V gene TRBV7-8; no definite D call. V shed 3 bases and J shed 2 bases, with 9 bases lying between them. Per germline, CDR1 SGHVS and CDR2 FQNEAQ. CDR3 length equals 14 residues. CDR3 nucleotide sequence: TGTGCCAGCAGCTTCGGGCGGATCACAGATACGCAGTATTTT. This codes for CASSFGRITDTQYF.

This clonotype was observed at least ten times. CDR3 DNA sequence: TGTGCCAGCGGGCTAGGAAGGGCTCAGCCCCAGCATTTT. Translating it yields CASGLGRAQPQHF. This chain joins TRBV12-3 or TRBV12-4 and TRBJ1-5; no definite D call. V was trimmed by 8 bases and J by 6 bases, leaving 14 bases between them. The length of the CDR3 is 13 residues.

This clonotype was counted only a few times. The rearrangement links TRBV7-8 to TRBJ1-6, with 9 bases fitting TRBD1. This CDR3 is 13 amino acids long. Germline loops: CDR1 SGHVS, CDR2 FQNEAQ. The trim removed 5 bases at V and 11 bases at J, leaving 4 bases unmatched. The CDR3 DNA sequence: TGTGCCAGCAGCCAAGGACAGGGGCCACCCCTCCACTTT. Translation gives CASSQGQGPPLHF. Filled out from reference TRBV7-8 and TRBJ1-6, the complete variable domain reads GAGVSQSPRYKVAKRGQDVALRCDPISGHVSLFWYQQALGQGPEFLTYFQNEAQLDKSGLPSDRFFAERPEGSVSTLKIQRTQQEDSAVYLCASSQGQGPPLHFGNGTRLTVT.